The clone carrying this T cell receptor beta chain was counted once. At one end the junction does not follow the germline gene, possibly because of a read error. The data were taken from a study of blood T cell repertoires in COVID-19. Study overall: Donors in the United States, Italy and Spain gave samples during acute or convalescent COVID-19. T cells, B-cell-depleted T cells, or PBMCs supplied cDNA or gDNA.

Source study methods: Scientists estimated how many nucleated cells there were by amplifying reference gene primers. The table came from immunoSEQ multiplex PCR; TCRdb's copy has only in-frame clones and leaves some out. That table gives V, J and clone size, and the DNA gave D and trimming. Of 200,000 or so clones in the sample, nearly 85% were seen once. Germline V lookup: CDR1 SSHAT, CDR2 FNYEAQ (reference sequence). This CDR3 region has 16 residues. This chain uses TRBV7-7 with TRBJ1-3; 9 nucleotides match TRBD1. This clonotype originated in a woman in her twenties or thirties with acute or convalescent COVID-19. Sequenced: peripheral blood. The CDR3: CASSPGQGNSGNTIYF. The CDR3 nucleotides read TGTGCTAGCAGTCCAGGACAGGGGAACTCTGGAAACACCATATATTTT.